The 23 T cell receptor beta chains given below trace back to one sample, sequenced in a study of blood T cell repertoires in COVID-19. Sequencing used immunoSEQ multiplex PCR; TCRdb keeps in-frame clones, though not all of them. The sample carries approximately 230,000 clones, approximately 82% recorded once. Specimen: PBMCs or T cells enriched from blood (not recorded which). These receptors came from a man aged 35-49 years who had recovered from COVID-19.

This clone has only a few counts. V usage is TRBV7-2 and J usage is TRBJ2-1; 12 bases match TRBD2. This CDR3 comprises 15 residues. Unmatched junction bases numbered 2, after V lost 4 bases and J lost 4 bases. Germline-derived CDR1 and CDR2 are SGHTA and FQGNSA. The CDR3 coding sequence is TGTGCCAGCAGCTCTAGCGGGGGGGCGTACAATGAGCAGTTCTTC. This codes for CASSSSGGAYNEQFF.

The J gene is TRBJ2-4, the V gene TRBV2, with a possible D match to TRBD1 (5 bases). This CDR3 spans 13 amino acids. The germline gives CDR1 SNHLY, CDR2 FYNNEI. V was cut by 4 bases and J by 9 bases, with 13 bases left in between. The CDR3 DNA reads TGTGCCAGCAGTGCGGACAAAGGTAGCATTCAGTACTTC. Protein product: CASSADKGSIQYF. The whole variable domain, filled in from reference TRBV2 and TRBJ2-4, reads EPEVTQTPSHQVTQMGQEVILRCVPISNHLYFYWYRQILGQKVEFLVSFYNNEISEKSEIFDDQFSVERPDGSNFTLKIRSTKLEDSAMYFCASSADKGSIQYFGAGTRLSVL.

The CDR3 coding sequence is TGTGCCAGCGGCGGACAGACGAACACTGAAGCTTTCTTT. Amino acid sequence: CASGGQTNTEAFF. The rearrangement joins TRBV12-3 or TRBV12-4 to TRBJ1-1; possibly TRBD1 for D (6 bases). V lost 8 bases and J 1 base, leaving 11 bases between the germline ends. CDR3 size: 13 residues.

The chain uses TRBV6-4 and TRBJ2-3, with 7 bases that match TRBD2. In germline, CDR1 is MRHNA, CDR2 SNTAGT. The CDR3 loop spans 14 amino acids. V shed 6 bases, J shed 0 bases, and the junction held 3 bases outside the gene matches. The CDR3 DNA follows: TGTGCCAGCAGCGCTAGCGGTAGCACAGATACGCAGTATTTT. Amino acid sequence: CASSASGSTDTQYF.

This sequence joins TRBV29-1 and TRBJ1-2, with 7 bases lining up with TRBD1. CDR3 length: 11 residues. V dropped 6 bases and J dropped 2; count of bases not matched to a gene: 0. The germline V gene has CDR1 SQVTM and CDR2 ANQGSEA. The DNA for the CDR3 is TGCAGCGTGACAGGGAACTATGGCTACACCTTC. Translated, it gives CSVTGNYGYTF.

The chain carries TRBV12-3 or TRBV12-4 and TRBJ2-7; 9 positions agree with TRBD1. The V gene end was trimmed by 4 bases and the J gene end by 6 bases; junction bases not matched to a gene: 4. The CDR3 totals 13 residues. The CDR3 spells CASSSGTGFEQYF. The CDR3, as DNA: TGTGCCAGCAGTTCCGGGACAGGGTTCGAGCAGTACTTC.

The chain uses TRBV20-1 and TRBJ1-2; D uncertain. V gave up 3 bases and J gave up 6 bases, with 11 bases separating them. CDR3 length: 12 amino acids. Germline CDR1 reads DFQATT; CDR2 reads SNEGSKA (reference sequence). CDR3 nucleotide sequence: TGCAGTGCTAGTCTGGCAGGCGATGGCTACACCTTC. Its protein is CSASLAGDGYTF.

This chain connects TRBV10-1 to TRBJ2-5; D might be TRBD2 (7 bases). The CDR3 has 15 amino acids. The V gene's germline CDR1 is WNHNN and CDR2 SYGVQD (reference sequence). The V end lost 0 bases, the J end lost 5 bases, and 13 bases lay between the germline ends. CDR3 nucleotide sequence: TGCGCCAGCAGTGAGTCCAGGGGAGGGACGGAGACCCAGTACTTC. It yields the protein CASSESRGGTETQYF.

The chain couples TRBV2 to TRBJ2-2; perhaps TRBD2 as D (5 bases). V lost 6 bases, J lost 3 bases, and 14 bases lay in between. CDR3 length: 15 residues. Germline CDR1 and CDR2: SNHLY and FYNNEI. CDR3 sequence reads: CASRVQGGYTGELFF. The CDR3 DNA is TGTGCCAGCAGGGTCCAAGGAGGTTACACCGGGGAGCTGTTTTTT. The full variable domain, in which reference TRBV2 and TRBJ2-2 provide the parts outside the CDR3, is EPEVTQTPSHQVTQMGQEVILRCVPISNHLYFYWYRQILGQKVEFLVSFYNNEISEKSEIFDDQFSVERPDGSNFTLKIRSTKLEDSAMYFCASRVQGGYTGELFFGEGSRLTVL.

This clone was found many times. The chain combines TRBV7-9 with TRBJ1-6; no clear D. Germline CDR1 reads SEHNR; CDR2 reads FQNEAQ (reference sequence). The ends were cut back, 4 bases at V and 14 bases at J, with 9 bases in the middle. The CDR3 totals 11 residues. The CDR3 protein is CASSYREALHF. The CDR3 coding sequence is TGTGCCAGCAGCTACCGCGAAGCCCTCCACTTT.

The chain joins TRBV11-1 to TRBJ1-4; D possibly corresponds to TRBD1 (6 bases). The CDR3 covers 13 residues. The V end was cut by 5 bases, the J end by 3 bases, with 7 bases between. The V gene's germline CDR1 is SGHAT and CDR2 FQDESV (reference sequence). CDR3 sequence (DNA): TGTGCCAGCAGCAGACAGGCTAATGAAAAACTGTTTTTT. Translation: CASSRQANEKLFF.

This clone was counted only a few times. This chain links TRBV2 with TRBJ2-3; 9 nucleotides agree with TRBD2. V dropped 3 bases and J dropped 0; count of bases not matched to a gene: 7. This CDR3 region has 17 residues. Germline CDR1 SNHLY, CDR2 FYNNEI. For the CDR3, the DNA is TGTGCCAGCAGTGAGGATAGCGGGGGCCCTAGCACAGATACGCAGTATTTT. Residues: CASSEDSGGPSTDTQYF.

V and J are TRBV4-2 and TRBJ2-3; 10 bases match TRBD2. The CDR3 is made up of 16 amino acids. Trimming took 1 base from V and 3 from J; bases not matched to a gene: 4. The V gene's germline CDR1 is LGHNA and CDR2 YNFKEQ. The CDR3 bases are TGTGCCAGCAGCCAAGGGTCTAGCGGGAGAACAGATACGCAGTATTTT. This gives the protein CASSQGSSGRTDTQYF.

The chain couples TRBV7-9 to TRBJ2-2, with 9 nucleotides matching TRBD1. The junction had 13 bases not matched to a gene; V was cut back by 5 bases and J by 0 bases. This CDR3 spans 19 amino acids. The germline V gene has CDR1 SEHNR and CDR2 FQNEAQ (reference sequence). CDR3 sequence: CASSRAAGQGLPNTGELFF. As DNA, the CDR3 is TGTGCCAGCAGCCGGGCAGCGGGACAGGGACTCCCGAACACCGGGGAGCTGTTTTTT.

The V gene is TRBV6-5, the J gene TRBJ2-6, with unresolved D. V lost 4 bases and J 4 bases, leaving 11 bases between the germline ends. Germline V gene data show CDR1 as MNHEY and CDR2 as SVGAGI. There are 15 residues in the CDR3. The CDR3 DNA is TGTGCCAGCAGTTCCTACCTCTCCGGGGCCAACGTCCTGACTTTC. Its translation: CASSSYLSGANVLTF.

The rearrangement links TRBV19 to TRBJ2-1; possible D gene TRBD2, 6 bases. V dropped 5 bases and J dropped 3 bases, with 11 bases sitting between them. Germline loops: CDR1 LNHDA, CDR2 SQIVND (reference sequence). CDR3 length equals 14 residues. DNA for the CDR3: TGTGCCAGTAGTCAGGTTAGCGGCTACAATGAGCAGTTCTTC. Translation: CASSQVSGYNEQFF.

In DNA, the CDR3 is TGTGCCAGCAGGAGGGAGGGACAGGCCTCCTACGAGCAGTACTTC. Its translation is CASRREGQASYEQYF. V gene TRBV7-9 combines with J gene TRBJ2-7; D is possibly TRBD1 (8 bases). The germline V gene has CDR1 SEHNR and CDR2 FQNEAQ (reference sequence). CDR3 length equals 15 residues. Trimming stripped 6 bases from V and 0 bases from J, with 15 bases between.

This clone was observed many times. Here the CDR3 reads CASSLGTDRGYSPLHF. The CDR3 nucleotides read TGCGCCAGCAGCTTGGGGACGGACAGGGGTTATTCACCCCTCCACTTT. The chain carries TRBV5-1 and TRBJ1-6, with 9 bases identical to TRBD1. The CDR3 is 16 amino acids. The trim removed 0 bases at V and 8 bases at J, leaving 6 bases unmatched. Germline V lookup: CDR1 SGHRS, CDR2 YFSETQ.

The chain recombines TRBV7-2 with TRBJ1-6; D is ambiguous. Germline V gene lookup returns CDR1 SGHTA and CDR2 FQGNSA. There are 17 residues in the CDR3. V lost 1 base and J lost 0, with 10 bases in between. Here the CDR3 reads CASSLVGASSYNSPLHF. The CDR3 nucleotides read TGTGCCAGCAGCTTAGTTGGAGCAAGCTCCTATAATTCACCCCTCCACTTT. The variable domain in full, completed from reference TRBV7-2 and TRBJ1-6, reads GAGVSQSPSNKVTEKGKDVELRCDPISGHTALYWYRQSLGQGLEFLIYFQGNSAPDKSGLPSDRFSAERTGGSVSTLTIQRTQQEDSAVYLCASSLVGASSYNSPLHFGNGTRLTVT.

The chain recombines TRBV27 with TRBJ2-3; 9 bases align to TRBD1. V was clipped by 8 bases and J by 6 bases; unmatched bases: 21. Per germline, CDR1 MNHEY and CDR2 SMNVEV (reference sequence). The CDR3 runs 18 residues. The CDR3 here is CASLPRLTDRGWADTQYF. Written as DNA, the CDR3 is TGTGCCAGCCTACCTCGTCTAACTGACAGGGGGTGGGCCGATACGCAGTATTTT.

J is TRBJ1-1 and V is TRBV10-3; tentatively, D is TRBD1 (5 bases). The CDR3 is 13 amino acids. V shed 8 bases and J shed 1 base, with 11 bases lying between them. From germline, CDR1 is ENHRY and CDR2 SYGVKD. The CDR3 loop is CAIGVGRNTEAFF. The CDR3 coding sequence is TGTGCCATCGGGGTGGGGCGGAACACTGAAGCTTTCTTT.

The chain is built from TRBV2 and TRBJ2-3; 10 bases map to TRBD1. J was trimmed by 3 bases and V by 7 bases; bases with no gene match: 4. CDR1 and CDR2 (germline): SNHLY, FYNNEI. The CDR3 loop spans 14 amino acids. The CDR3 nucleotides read TGTGCCAGCAAGAGACAGGGGGCGACAGATACGCAGTATTTT. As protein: CASKRQGATDTQYF.

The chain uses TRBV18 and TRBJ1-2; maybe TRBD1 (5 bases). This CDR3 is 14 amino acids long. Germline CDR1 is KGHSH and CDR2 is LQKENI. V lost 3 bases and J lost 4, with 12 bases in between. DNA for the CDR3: TGTGCCAGCTCACCGTCCTATGACAGCTATGGCTACACCTTC. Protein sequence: CASSPSYDSYGYTF. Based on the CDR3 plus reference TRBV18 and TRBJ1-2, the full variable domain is NAGVMQNPRHLVRRRGQEARLRCSPMKGHSHVYWYRQLPEEGLKFMVYLQKENIIDESGMPKERFSAEFPKEGPSILRIQQVVRGDSAAYFCASSPSYDSYGYTFGSGTRLTVV.